These T cell receptor beta chains were read from a single sample in a study of blood T cell repertoires in COVID-19. Sequenced by immunoSEQ multiplex PCR; TCRdb stores in-frame clones only, minus some. The data hold approximately 290,000 clones, with roughly nine tenths observed a single time. Sequenced material: peripheral blood. The receptors were sampled from a woman in her twenties or thirties with COVID-19, enrolled during active disease. Each CDR3 is given with its conserved first and last residue. D genes are given only for firm matches. Rows give clone size only sometimes, using once, few, many, or a class for an expanded clone.

cdr3_nt cdr3_aa j_call clone_size d_call v_call
TGTGCCAGTAGTATAGTGGGACTAGCTAGCACAGATACGCAGTATTTT CASSIVGLASTDTQYF TRBJ2-3 - TRBD2 TRBV19
TGTGCCAGCGGGCCAGTCTCATTTGGCTACACCTTC CASGPVSFGYTF TRBJ1-2 - - TRBV6-6
TGTGCCAGCAGTCAGAACAGGAACGCCTACGAGCAGTACTTC CASSQNRNAYEQYF TRBJ2-7 - - TRBV6-5
TGTGCCATCAGTGTTCCCCAGGGTACATTGCGCTACGAGCAGTACTTC CAISVPQGTLRYEQYF TRBJ2-7 - - TRBV10-3
TGTGCCAGCAAGTTAGGGGGTAGTTACTATGGCTACACCTTC CASKLGGSYYGYTF TRBJ1-2 few - TRBV27
TGCGCCAGCAGCCAAGCCCCCTATAGCTCCTACAATGAGCAGTTCTTC CASSQAPYSSYNEQFF TRBJ2-1 - - TRBV4-1
TGTGCCAGCAGTCCCCCGAGGGGGCGGGAAAAACTGTTTTTT CASSPPRGREKLFF TRBJ1-4 - TRBD1 TRBV28
TGTGCCAGCAGTTTGGTCACAGGACCCCTCACAGATACGCAGTATTTT CASSLVTGPLTDTQYF TRBJ2-3 once - TRBV27
TGTGCCAGCTCACCATCTGCAGGGGTAAACACTGAAGCTTTCTTT CASSPSAGVNTEAFF TRBJ1-1 - - TRBV18
TGTGCCAGCAGTTTGAAAGGGCAGGGGTATGGCTACACCTTC CASSLKGQGYGYTF TRBJ1-2 once - TRBV27
TGTGCTAGTGGTCCTCTTAGGGACAGGTATTCCAATGAGCAGTTCTTC CASGPLRDRYSNEQFF TRBJ2-1 once TRBD1 TRBV12-5
TGTGCCAGCAGTCCGGGGGGCTATGCCAAAAACATTCAGTACTTC CASSPGGYAKNIQYF TRBJ2-4 - - TRBV2
TGTGCCAGCAGCTCCTTAGGGCAGCGGTCAACTAATGAAAAACTGTTTTTT CASSSLGQRSTNEKLFF TRBJ1-4 - - TRBV7-9
TGTGCCAGTAGTACCAGACAGGAAAATTCACCCCTCCACTTT CASSTRQENSPLHF TRBJ1-6 - - TRBV19
TGTGCCTGGAGTGTATCGAGCATCTACGAGCAGTACTTC CAWSVSSIYEQYF TRBJ2-7 once - TRBV30
TGCGCCAGCAGCTTGGAGAGCAGAGGCGACACAGATACGCAGTATTTT CASSLESRGDTDTQYF TRBJ2-3 - - TRBV5-1
TGTGCCAGCGGAGGGGGCGGCAGCTACGAGCAGTACTTC CASGGGGSYEQYF TRBJ2-7 - - TRBV2
TGTGCCACCCGAACCCCCATGGACAGGGGAGTAGAGACCCAGTACTTC CATRTPMDRGVETQYF TRBJ2-5 - TRBD1 TRBV24-1
TGTGCCAGCAGCTCCGTCCGCGGACTAGCGGGATGGGAGACCCAGTACTTC CASSSVRGLAGWETQYF TRBJ2-5 - TRBD2 TRBV7-2
TGCGCCAGCAGCCGGGGACAGGTCGAGAGTGAGCAGTTCTTC CASSRGQVESEQFF TRBJ2-1 few TRBD1 TRBV5-1
TGTGCCAGCAGCGTCCAATCAGGGTCCACTGAAGCTTTCTTT CASSVQSGSTEAFF TRBJ1-1 - - TRBV7-2
TGTGCCTGGACGTTCGGGCAGGGCACTGAAGCTTTCTTT CAWTFGQGTEAFF TRBJ1-1 - - TRBV30
TGCAGCGTTGGACAGGGGGCGAACACTGAAGCTTTCTTT CSVGQGANTEAFF TRBJ1-1 many TRBD1 TRBV29-1
TGTGCCAGCACCCCCGCGAGGGACACCGGGGAGCTGTTTTTT CASTPARDTGELFF TRBJ2-2 - - TRBV27
TGTGCCAGCAGCGTAGAGGGTAGCGGGAGGAATGAGCAGTTCTTC CASSVEGSGRNEQFF TRBJ2-1 - TRBD2 TRBV9
TGTGCCAGCAGTGAGGACAGTAGCTCCTACAATGAGCAGTTCTTC CASSEDSSSYNEQFF TRBJ2-1 - - TRBV6-1
TGTGCCAGCAGCTTAGATCTGGGGGGATTCTCCTACGAGCAGTACTTC CASSLDLGGFSYEQYF TRBJ2-7 - - TRBV7-8
TGTGCCAGCTCTGAGGGACAGGGGCTTGAAAAACTGTTTTTT CASSEGQGLEKLFF TRBJ1-4 - TRBD1 TRBV27
TGTGCCAGCAGCTTAACACTAGCGGGAGTCACAGATACGCAGTATTTT CASSLTLAGVTDTQYF TRBJ2-3 - TRBD2 TRBV7-3
TGTGCCAGCAAGTTTCAGGGTCAGAATCAGCCCCAGCATTTT CASKFQGQNQPQHF TRBJ1-5 - - TRBV28
TGTGCCAGCTCGACAGTGAGGTGGCAGGCGTACGAGCAGTACTTC CASSTVRWQAYEQYF TRBJ2-7 - - TRBV18
TGTGCCAGCAGCTTAGCGGGGGGAAACTATGGCTACACCTTC CASSLAGGNYGYTF TRBJ1-2 - - TRBV7-9
TGTGCCTGTGTCGGGAGGGGCCGACGCACTGAAGCTTTCTTT CACVGRGRRTEAFF TRBJ1-1 - - TRBV30
TGTGCCAGCAGACCGATGGACAGGGACTATGGCTACACCTTC CASRPMDRDYGYTF TRBJ1-2 - TRBD1 TRBV28
TGCAGCGTTGAAAAGGGGGGGACAGGGGGATCACCCCTCCACTTT CSVEKGGTGGSPLHF TRBJ1-6 - TRBD1 TRBV29-1